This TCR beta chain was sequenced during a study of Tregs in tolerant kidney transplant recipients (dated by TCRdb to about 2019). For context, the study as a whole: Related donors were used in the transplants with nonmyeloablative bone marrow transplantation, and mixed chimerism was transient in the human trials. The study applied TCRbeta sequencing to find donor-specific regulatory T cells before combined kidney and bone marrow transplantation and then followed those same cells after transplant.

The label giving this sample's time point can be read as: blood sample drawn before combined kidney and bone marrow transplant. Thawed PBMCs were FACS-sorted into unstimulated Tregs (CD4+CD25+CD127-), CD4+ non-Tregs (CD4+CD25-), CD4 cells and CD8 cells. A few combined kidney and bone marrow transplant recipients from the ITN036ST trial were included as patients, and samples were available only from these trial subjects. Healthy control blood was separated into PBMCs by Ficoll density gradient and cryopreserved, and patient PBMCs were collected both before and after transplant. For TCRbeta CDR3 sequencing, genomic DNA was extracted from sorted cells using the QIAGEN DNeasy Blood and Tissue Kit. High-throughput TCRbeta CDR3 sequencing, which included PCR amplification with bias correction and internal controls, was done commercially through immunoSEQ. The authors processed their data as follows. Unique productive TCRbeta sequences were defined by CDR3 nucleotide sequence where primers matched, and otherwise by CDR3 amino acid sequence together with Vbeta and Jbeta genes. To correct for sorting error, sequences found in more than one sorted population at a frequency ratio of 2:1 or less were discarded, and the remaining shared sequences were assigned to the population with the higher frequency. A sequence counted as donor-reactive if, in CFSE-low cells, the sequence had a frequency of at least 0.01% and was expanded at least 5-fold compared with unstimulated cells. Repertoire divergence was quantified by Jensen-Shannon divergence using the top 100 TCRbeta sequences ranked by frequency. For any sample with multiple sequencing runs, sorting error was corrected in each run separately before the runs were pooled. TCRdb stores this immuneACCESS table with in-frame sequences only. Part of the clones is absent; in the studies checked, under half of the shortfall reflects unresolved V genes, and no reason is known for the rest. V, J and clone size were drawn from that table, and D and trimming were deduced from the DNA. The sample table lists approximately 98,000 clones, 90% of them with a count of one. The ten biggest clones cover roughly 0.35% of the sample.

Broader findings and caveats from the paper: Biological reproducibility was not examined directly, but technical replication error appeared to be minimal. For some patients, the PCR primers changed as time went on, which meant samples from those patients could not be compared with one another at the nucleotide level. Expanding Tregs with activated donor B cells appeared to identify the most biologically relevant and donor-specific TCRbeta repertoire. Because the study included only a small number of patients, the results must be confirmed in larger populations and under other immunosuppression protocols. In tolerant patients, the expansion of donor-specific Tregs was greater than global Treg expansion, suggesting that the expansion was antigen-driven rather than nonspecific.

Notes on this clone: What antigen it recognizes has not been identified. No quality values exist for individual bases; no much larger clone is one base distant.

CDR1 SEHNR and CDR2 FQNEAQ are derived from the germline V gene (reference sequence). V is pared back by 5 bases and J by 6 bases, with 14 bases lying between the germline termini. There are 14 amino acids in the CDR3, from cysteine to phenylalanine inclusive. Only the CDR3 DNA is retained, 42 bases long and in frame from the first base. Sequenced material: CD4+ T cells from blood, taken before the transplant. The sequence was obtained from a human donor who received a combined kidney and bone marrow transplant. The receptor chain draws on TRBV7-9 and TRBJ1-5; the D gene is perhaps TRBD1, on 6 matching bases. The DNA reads TGTGCCAGCAGCGTCCAGGGGATTTTTCAGCCCCAGCATTTT. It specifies CASSVQGIFQPQHF.